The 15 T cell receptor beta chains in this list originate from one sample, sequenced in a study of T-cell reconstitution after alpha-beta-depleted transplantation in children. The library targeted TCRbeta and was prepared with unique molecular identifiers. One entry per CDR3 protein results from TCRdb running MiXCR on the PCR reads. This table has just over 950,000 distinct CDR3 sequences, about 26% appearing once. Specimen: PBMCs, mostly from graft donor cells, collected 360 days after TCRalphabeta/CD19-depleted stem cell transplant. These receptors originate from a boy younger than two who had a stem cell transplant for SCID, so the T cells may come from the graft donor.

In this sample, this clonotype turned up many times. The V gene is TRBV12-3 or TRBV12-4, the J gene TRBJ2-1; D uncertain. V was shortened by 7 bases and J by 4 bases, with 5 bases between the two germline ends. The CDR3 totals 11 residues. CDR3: CASTTYNEQFF. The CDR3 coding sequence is TGTGCCAGCACAACGTACAATGAGCAGTTCTTC.

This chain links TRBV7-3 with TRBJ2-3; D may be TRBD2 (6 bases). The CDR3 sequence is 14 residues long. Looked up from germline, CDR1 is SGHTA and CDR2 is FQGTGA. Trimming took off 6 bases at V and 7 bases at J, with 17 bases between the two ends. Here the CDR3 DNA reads TGTGCCAGCAGTTCAGGGCTAGCGCCTCATACGCAGTATTTT. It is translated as CASSSGLAPHTQYF.

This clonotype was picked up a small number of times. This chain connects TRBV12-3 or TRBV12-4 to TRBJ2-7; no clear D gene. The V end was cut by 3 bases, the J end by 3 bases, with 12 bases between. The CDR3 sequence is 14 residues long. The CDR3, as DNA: TGTGCCAGCAGTTTTGGTCGTGTCCTCTACGAGCAGTACTTC. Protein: CASSFGRVLYEQYF.

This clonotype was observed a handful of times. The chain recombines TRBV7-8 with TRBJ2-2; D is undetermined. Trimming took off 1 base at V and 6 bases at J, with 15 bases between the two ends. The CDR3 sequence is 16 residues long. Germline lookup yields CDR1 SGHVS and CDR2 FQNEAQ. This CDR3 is CASSLVGFTAAGELFF. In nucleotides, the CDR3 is TGTGCCAGCAGCTTAGTTGGGTTCACCGCCGCCGGGGAGCTGTTTTTT. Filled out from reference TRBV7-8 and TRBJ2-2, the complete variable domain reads GAGVSQSPRYKVAKRGQDVALRCDPISGHVSLFWYQQALGQGPEFLTYFQNEAQLDKSGLPSDRFFAERPEGSVSTLKIQRTQQEDSAVYLCASSLVGFTAAGELFFGEGSRLTVL.

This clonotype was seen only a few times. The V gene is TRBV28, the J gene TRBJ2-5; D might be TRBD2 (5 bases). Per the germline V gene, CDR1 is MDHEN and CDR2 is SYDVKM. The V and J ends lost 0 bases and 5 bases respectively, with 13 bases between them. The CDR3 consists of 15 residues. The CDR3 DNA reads TGTGCCAGCAGTTTATGGGTCCAAAGAGGGGAGACCCAGTACTTC. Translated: CASSLWVQRGETQYF.

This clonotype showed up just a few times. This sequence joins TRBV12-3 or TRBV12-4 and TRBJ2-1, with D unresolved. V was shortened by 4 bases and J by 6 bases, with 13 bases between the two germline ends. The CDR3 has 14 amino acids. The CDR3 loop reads CASSSDSISNEQFF. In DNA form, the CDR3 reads TGTGCCAGCAGTTCCGACTCAATTTCCAATGAGCAGTTCTTC.

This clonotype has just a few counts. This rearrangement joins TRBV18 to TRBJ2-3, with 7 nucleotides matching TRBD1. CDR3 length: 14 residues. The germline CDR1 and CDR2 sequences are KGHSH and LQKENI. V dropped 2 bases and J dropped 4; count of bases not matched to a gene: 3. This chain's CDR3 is CASSPAGTADTQYF. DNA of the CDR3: TGTGCCAGCTCACCAGCCGGGACAGCAGATACGCAGTATTTT.

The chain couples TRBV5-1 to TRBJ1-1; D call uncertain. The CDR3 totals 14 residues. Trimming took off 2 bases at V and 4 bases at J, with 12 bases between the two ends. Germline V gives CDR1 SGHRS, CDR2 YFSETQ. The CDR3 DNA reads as TGCGCCAGCAGCTTTGGGGAAAGGTTCACTGAAGCTTTCTTT. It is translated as CASSFGERFTEAFF. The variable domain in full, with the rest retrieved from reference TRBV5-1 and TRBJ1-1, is KAGVTQTPRYLIKTRGQQVTLSCSPISGHRSVSWYQQTPGQGLQFLFEYFSETQRNKGNFPGRFSGRQFSNSRSEMNVSTLELGDSALYLCASSFGERFTEAFFGQGTRLTVV.

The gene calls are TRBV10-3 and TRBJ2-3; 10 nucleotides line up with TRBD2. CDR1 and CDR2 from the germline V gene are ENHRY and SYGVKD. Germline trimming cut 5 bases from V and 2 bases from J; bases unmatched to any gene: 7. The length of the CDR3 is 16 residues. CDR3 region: CAISSGGAAYTDTQYF. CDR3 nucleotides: TGTGCCATCAGTAGCGGGGGGGCCGCATACACAGATACGCAGTATTTT.

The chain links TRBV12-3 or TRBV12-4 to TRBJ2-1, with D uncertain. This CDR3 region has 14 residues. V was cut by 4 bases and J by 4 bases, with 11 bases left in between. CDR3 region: CASSSGPRYNEQFF. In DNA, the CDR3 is TGTGCCAGCAGTTCTGGACCCCGATACAATGAGCAGTTCTTC.

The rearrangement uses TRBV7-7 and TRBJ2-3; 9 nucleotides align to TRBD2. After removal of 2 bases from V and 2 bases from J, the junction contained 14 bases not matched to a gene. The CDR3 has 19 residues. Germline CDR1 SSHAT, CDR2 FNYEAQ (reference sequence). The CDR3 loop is CASSLRPPGTSRTTDTQYF. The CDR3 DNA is TGTGCCAGCAGCTTAAGACCCCCCGGGACTAGCAGGACCACAGATACGCAGTATTTT.

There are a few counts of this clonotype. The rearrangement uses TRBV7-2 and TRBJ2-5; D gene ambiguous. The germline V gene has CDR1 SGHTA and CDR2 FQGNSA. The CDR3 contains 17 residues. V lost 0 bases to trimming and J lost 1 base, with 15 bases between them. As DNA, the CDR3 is TGTGCCAGCAGCTTAGCCTCGTGGCAGGTACCCCAAGAGACCCAGTACTTC. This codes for CASSLASWQVPQETQYF.

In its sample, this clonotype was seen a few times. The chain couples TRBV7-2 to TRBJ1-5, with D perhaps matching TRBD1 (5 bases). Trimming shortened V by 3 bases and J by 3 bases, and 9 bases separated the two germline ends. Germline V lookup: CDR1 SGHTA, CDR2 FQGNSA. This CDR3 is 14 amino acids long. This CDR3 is CASSFAGINQPQHF. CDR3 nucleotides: TGTGCCAGCAGCTTCGCAGGGATCAATCAGCCCCAGCATTTT.

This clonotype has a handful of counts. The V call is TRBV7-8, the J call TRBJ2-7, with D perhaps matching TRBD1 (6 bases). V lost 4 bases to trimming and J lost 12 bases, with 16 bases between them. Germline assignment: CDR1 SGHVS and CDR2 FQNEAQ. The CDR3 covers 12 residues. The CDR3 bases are TGTGCCAGCAGCTCCCTACAGGGTGTAGGGTACTTC. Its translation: CASSSLQGVGYF.

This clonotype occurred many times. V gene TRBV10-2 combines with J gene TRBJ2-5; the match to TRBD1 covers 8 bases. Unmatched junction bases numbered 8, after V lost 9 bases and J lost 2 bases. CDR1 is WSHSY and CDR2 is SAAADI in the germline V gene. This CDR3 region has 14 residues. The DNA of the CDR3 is TGCGCCAGTGCCCCGGGACAGGCTCAAGAGACCCAGTACTTC. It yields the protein CASAPGQAQETQYF.